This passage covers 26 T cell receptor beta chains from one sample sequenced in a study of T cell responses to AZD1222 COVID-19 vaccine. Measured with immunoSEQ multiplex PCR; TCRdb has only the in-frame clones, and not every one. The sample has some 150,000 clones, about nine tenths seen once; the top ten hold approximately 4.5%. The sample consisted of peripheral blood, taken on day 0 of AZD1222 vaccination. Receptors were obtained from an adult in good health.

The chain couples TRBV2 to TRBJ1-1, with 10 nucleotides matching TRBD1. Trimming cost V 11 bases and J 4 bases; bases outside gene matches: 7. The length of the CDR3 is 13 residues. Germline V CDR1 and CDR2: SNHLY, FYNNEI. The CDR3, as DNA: TGTGCCTGTCCGGGACAGGGGTTCACTGAAGCTTTCTTT. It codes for CACPGQGFTEAFF.

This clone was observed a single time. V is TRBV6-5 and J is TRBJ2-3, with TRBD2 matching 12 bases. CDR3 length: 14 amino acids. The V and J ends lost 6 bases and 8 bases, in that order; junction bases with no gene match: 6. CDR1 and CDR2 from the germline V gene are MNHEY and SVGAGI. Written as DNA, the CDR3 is TGTGCCAGCAGGCTAGCGGGGGGGGCAGGTACGCAGTATTTT. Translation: CASRLAGGAGTQYF.

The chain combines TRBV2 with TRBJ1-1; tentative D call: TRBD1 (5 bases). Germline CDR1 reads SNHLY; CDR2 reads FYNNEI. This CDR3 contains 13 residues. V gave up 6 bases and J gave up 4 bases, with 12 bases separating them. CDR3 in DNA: TGTGCCAGCAGGGAGGGGTGGCTCACTGAAGCTTTCTTT. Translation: CASREGWLTEAFF.

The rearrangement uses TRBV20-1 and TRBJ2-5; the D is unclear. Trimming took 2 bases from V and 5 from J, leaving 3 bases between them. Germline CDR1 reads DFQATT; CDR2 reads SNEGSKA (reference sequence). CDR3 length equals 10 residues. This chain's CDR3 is CSARSETQYF. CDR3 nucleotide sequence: TGCAGTGCTAGATCGGAGACCCAGTACTTC.

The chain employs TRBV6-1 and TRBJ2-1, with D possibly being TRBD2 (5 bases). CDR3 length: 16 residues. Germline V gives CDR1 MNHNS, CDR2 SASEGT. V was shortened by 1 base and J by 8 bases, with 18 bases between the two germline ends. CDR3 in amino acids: CASSEGAESLVDEQFF. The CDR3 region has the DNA TGTGCCAGCAGTGAAGGAGCGGAGTCCTTAGTCGATGAGCAGTTCTTC.

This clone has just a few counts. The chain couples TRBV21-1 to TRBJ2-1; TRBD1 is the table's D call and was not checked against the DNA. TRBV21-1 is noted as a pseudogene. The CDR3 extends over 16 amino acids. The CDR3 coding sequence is TGTGCCAGCAGCAAGACGGCAGGGGCAATAACGAATGAGCAGTTCTTC. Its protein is CASSKTAGAITNEQFF.

CDR3 coding DNA: TGCGCCAGCAGTGAAACAGCGGGAGCGACCGGGGAGCTGTTTTTT. Amino acid sequence: CASSETAGATGELFF. The chain carries TRBV10-1 and TRBJ2-2; 8 positions match TRBD2. The V gene end was trimmed by 3 bases and the J gene end by 5 bases; junction bases not matched to a gene: 5. Germline CDR1 reads WNHNN; CDR2 reads SYGVQD (reference sequence). The CDR3 extends over 15 amino acids.

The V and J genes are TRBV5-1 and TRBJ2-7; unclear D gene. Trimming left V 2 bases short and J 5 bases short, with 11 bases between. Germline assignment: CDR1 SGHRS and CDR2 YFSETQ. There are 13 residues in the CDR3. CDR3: CASSFGSLDEQYF. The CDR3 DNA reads TGCGCCAGCAGCTTTGGGTCGCTGGACGAGCAGTACTTC.

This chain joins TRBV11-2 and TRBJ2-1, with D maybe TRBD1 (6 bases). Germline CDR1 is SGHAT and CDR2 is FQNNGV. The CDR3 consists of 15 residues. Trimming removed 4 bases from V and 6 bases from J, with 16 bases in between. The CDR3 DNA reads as TGTGCCAGCAGCTCAAGATCACAGGGCTCCAATGAGCAGTTCTTC. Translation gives CASSSRSQGSNEQFF. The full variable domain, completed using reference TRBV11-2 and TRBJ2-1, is EAGVAQSPRYKIIEKRQSVAFWCNPISGHATLYWYQQILGQGPKLLIQFQNNGVVDDSQLPKDRFSAERLKGVDSTLKIQPAKLEDSAVYLCASSSRSQGSNEQFFGPGTRLTVL.

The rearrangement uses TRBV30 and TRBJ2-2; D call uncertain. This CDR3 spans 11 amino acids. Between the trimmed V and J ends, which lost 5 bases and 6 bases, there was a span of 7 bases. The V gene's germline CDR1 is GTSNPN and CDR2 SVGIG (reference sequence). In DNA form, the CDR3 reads TGTGCCTGGGACATATCCGGGGAGCTGTTTTTT. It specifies CAWDISGELFF.

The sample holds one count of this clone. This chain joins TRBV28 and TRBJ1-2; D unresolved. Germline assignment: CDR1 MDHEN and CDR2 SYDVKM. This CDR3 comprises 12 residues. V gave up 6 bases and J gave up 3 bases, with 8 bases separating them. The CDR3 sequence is CASSELYYGYTF. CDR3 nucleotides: TGTGCCAGCAGCGAACTATACTATGGCTACACCTTC.

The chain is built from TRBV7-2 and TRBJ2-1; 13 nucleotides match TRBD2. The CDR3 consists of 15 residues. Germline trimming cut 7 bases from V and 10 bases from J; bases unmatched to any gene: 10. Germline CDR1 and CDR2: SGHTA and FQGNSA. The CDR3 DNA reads TGTGCCAGCATCCTTACGACTAGCGGGGGGCCAGAGCAGTTCTTC. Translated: CASILTTSGGPEQFF.

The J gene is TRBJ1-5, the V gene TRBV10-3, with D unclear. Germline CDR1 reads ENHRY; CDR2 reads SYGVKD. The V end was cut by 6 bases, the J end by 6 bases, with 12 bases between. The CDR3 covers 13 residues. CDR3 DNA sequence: TGTGCCATCAGCGTTATAAAGGGTCAGCCCCAGCATTTT. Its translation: CAISVIKGQPQHF.

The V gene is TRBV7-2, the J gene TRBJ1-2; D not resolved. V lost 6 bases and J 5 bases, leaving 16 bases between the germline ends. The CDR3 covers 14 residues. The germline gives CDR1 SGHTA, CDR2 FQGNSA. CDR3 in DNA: TGTGCCAGCAGTCCCGGGTATGGCATTTATGGCTACACCTTC. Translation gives CASSPGYGIYGYTF.

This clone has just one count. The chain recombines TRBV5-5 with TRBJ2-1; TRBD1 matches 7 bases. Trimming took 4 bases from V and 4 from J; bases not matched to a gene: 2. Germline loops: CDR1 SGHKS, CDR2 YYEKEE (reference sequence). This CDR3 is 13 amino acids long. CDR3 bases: TGTGCCAGCAGCACGGGACAGTACAATGAGCAGTTCTTC. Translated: CASSTGQYNEQFF.

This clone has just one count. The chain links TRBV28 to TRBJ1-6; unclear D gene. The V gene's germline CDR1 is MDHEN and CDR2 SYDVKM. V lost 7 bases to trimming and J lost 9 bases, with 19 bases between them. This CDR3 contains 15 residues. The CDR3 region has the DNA TGTGCCAGCACCGTCGGAGGTGAAAGTGGTTCACCCCTCCACTTT. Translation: CASTVGGESGSPLHF.

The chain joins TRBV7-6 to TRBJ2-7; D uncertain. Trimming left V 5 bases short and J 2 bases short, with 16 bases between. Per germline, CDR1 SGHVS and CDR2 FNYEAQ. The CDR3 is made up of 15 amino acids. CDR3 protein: CASSPEVNGPYEQYF. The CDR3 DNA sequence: TGTGCCAGCAGCCCTGAAGTCAACGGCCCCTACGAGCAGTACTTC.

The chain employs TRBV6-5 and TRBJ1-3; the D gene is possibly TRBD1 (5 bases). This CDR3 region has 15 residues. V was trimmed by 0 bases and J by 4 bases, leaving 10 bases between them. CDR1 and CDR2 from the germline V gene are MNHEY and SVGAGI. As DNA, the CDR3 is TGTGCCAGCAGTTACTCGGGGGGGAGGGGAAACACCATATATTTT. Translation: CASSYSGGRGNTIYF.

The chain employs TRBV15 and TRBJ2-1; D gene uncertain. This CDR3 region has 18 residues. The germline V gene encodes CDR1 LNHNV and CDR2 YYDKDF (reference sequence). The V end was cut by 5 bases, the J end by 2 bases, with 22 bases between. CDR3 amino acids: CATSAGSVLRLTYNEQFF. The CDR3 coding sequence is TGTGCCACCAGCGCAGGCTCGGTGTTGAGGTTAACCTACAATGAGCAGTTCTTC.

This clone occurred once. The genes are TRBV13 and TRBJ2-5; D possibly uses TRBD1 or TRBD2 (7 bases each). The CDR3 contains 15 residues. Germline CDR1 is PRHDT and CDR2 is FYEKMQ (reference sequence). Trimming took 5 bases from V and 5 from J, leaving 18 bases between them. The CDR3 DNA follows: TGTGCCAGCAGCCCAGCAGGGGGGGGGCTGGAGACCCAGTACTTC. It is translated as CASSPAGGGLETQYF. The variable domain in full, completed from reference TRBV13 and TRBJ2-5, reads AAGVIQSPRHLIKEKRETATLKCYPIPRHDTVYWYQQGPGQDPQFLISFYEKMQSDKGSIPDRFSAQQFSDYHSELNMSSLELGDSALYFCASSPAGGGLETQYFGPGTRLLVL.

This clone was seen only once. Written as DNA, the CDR3 is TGTGCCAGCAGACATAGCGGGAGCGACAATGAGCAGTTCTTC. Protein: CASRHSGSDNEQFF. V is TRBV7-9 and J is TRBJ2-1; 9 bases align to TRBD2. With 6 bases clipped from V and 5 bases from J, the junction kept 5 bases outside the gene matches. Germline CDR1 reads SEHNR; CDR2 reads FQNEAQ (reference sequence). This CDR3 is built from 14 residues.

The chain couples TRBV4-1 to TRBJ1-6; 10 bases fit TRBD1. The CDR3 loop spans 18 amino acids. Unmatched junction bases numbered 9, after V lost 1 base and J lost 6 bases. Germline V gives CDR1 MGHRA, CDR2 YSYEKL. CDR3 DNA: TGCGCCAGCAGCCAAGTTGGGGGACAGGGGATGCGTAATTCACCCCTCCACTTT. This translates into CASSQVGGQGMRNSPLHF.

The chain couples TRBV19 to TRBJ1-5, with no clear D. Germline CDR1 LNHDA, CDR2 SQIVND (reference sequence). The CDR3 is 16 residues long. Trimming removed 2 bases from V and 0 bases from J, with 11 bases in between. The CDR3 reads CASSIPTVYSNQPQHF. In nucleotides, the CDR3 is TGTGCCAGTAGTATACCTACGGTCTATAGCAATCAGCCCCAGCATTTT.

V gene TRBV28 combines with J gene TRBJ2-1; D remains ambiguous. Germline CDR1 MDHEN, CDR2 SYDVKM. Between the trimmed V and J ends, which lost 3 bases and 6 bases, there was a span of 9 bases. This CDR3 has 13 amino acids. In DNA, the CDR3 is TGTGCCAGCAGTTTGGTTCTAGGCAATGAGCAGTTCTTC. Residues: CASSLVLGNEQFF.

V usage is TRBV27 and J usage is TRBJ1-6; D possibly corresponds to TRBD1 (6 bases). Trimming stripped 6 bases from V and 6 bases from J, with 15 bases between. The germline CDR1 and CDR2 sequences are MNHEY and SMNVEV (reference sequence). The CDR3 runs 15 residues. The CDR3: CASREPTGFNSPLHF. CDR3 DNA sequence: TGTGCCAGCAGGGAACCGACAGGATTTAATTCACCCCTCCACTTT.

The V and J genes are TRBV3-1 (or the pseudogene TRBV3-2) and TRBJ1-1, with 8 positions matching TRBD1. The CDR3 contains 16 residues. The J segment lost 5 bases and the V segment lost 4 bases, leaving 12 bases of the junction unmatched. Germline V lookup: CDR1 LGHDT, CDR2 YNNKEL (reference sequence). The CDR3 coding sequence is TGTGCCAGCAGCCGAGACTCAGGGGGCGTTTCAACTGAAGCTTTCTTT. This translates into CASSRDSGGVSTEAFF.